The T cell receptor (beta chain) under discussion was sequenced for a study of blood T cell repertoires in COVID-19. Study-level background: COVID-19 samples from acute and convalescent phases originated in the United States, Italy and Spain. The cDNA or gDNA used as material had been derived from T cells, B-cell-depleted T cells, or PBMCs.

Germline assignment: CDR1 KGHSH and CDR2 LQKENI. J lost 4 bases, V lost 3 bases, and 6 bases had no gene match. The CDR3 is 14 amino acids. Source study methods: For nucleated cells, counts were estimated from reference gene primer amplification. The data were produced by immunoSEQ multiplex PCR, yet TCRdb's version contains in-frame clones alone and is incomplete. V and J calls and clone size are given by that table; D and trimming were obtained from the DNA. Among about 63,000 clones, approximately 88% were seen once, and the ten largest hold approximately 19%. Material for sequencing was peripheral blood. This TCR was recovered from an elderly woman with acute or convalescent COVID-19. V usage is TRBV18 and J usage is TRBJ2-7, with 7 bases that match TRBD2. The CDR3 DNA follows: TGTGCCAGCTCACCGCCTGTCGGGGGGTACGAGCAGTACTTC. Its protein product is CASSPPVGGYEQYF.